The sequence of this T cell receptor beta chain was determined in a study of graft-versus-host responses after intestinal transplantation. In the study overall: Anti-thymocyte globulin served as induction for all recipients, who then took tacrolimus and steroids for about 3 years.

Trimming took 3 bases from V and 3 from J, leaving 12 bases between them. Germline-derived CDR1 and CDR2 are MNHEY and SMNVEV (reference sequence). The CDR3 extends over 14 amino acids. As concerns this clone: Antigen specificity is unknown.

The data were produced by immunoSEQ multiplex PCR, yet TCRdb's version contains in-frame clones alone and is incomplete. The repertoire includes tens of thousands of clones, approximately 93% of them detected once, and 21% sits in the top ten. The clonotype originates from a human donor who was the organ donor for an intestinal transplant. Sequenced material: unstimulated CD8+ T cells sorted from spleen or lymph node cells, taken before transplant. The chain is built from TRBV27 and TRBJ2-7; no clear D gene. CDR3: CASSFGMVGYEQYF. The CDR3 DNA reads TGTGCCAGCAGTTTTGGGATGGTTGGCTACGAGCAGTACTTC.